The 31 T cell receptor beta chains in this list originate from one sample, sequenced in a study of read filtering for tumor transcriptome and immune sequencing. From roughly 390 ng of RNA, a library with molecular barcoded alpha/delta and beta/gamma adaptors was made. TCRdb analysed the reads with MiXCR anew, one entry per CDR3 protein. The table includes about 63,000 distinct CDR3 sequences, about 14% detected once. Sequenced input: a population of CD138-negative cells sorted from bone marrow. These receptors were obtained from a donor at least 40 years old with multiple myeloma.

The table lists this clonotype with many counts. Possible read error: a much larger clone is one base away. The gene calls are TRBV29-1 and TRBJ2-1, with 11 bases lining up with TRBD1. This CDR3 is built from 12 residues. In germline, CDR1 is SQVTM, CDR2 ANQGSEA. The CDR3 protein is CSGGQGAGEQLF. Written as DNA, the CDR3 is TGCAGCGGAGGACAGGGGGCTGGTGAGCAGCTCTTC.

This clonotype was picked up many times. The rearrangement joins TRBV12-3 or TRBV12-4 to TRBJ1-2; TRBD1 matches at 8 bases. The V segment lost 3 bases and the J segment 4 bases; nucleotides outside the gene matches: 10. The CDR3 has 16 residues. The CDR3 nucleotides read TGTGCCAGCAGTTTTGGTGGCGCAGGGGGCAGCTATGGCTACACCTTC. This encodes CASSFGGAGGSYGYTF.

This clonotype was recorded many times. The chain couples TRBV20-1 to TRBJ2-7, with 7 bases aligning to TRBD2. V gave up 3 bases and J gave up 6 bases; unmatched junction bases: 11. CDR3 length equals 14 residues. Per germline, CDR1 DFQATT and CDR2 SNEGSKA (reference sequence). The CDR3 is CSASYDGTTLEQYF. CDR3 coding DNA: TGCAGTGCTAGTTACGACGGGACTACTCTCGAGCAGTACTTC.

The gene calls are TRBV14 and TRBJ2-7, with 8 nucleotides matching TRBD1. Germline CDR1 is SGHDN and CDR2 is FVKESK. This CDR3 contains 14 residues. J gave up 2 bases and V 7 bases, and 7 bases lay outside the gene matches. The CDR3 sequence: CASNTGGSAYEQYF. In nucleotides, the CDR3 is TGTGCCAGCAACACAGGGGGGTCGGCCTACGAGCAGTACTTC.

This clonotype came up a few times. The V call is TRBV5-1, the J call TRBJ2-2; TRBD2 aligns across 16 bases. The germline V gene has CDR1 SGHRS and CDR2 YFSETQ. The CDR3 consists of 20 residues. V trimming: 0 bases; J trimming: 5 bases; junction bases outside the gene matches: 10. The chain's CDR3 is CASSLDLPGTSGRGTGELFF. The CDR3 DNA follows: TGCGCCAGCAGCTTGGACCTCCCCGGGACTAGCGGGAGGGGGACCGGGGAGCTGTTTTTT.

At least ten counts were recorded for this clonotype. V gene TRBV20-1 combines with J gene TRBJ2-5; 8 bases map to TRBD1. From germline, CDR1 is DFQATT and CDR2 SNEGSKA (reference sequence). V trimming: 2 bases; J trimming: 7 bases; junction bases outside the gene matches: 9. CDR3 length: 14 amino acids. The CDR3 DNA reads as TGCAGTGCTAGACAGGGGGCCGGACCGGGGACCCAGTACTTC. It is translated as CSARQGAGPGTQYF.

There are a few counts of this clonotype. V gene TRBV12-3 or TRBV12-4 combines with J gene TRBJ1-3, with D possibly being TRBD1 (6 bases). The V gene lost 5 bases and the J gene lost 4 bases, with 15 bases spanning the gap. This CDR3 is built from 15 residues. This CDR3 is CASSLLGQPGNTIYF. CDR3 coding DNA: TGTGCCAGCAGTCTTTTAGGACAGCCCGGAAACACCATATATTTT.

The V call is TRBV5-1, the J call TRBJ2-1, with D hard to call. This CDR3 comprises 15 residues. V was pared by 4 bases and J by 0 bases, with 11 bases between. Per the germline V gene, CDR1 is SGHRS and CDR2 is YFSETQ. CDR3 nucleotide sequence: TGCGCCAGCAGCGCCTCGGTGAGCTCCTACAATGAGCAGTTCTTC. This gives the protein CASSASVSSYNEQFF.

This clonotype came up many times. The gene calls are TRBV29-1 and TRBJ2-5; possible D gene TRBD2, 6 bases. The CDR3 is 13 amino acids. V shed 7 bases and J shed 1 base, with 13 bases lying between them. Germline CDR1 and CDR2: SQVTM and ANQGSEA. Here the CDR3 reads CSGALASQETQYF. Here the CDR3 DNA reads TGCAGCGGAGCACTAGCTTCCCAAGAGACCCAGTACTTC.

This clonotype came up many times. The genes are TRBV20-1 and TRBJ2-3; the match to TRBD2 covers 14 bases. The J segment lost 0 bases and the V segment lost 8 bases, leaving 10 bases of the junction unmatched. CDR1 is DFQATT and CDR2 is SNEGSKA in the germline V gene (reference sequence). The CDR3 runs 17 residues. CDR3 in amino acids: CSPMGLAGDTSTDTQYF. In nucleotides, the CDR3 is TGCAGTCCCATGGGACTAGCGGGAGATACTAGCACAGATACGCAGTATTTT.

The chain is built from TRBV20-1 and TRBJ2-5, with 8 bases fitting TRBD2. The trim removed 4 bases at V and 2 bases at J, leaving 9 bases unmatched. CDR1 is DFQATT, CDR2 SNEGSKA, per germline (reference sequence). This CDR3 is 15 amino acids long. In nucleotides, the CDR3 is TGCAGTGCTATGGTAGCGGGACCCACTCAAGAGACCCAGTACTTC. Amino acids: CSAMVAGPTQETQYF.

Many counts were recorded for this clonotype. The chain combines TRBV29-1 with TRBJ2-5, with 9 bases lining up with TRBD1. In germline, CDR1 is SQVTM, CDR2 ANQGSEA. The trim removed 6 bases at V and 5 bases at J, leaving 10 bases unmatched. The CDR3 extends over 14 amino acids. The CDR3 here is CSVEKTGGSETQYF. CDR3 nucleotide sequence: TGCAGCGTGGAAAAGACAGGGGGTAGCGAGACCCAGTACTTC.

This clonotype was counted many times. This chain links TRBV29-1 with TRBJ2-1, with D tentatively TRBD1 (6 bases). Germline V gene data show CDR1 as SQVTM and CDR2 as ANQGSEA. Between the trimmed V and J ends, which lost 4 bases and 9 bases, there was a span of 19 bases. The CDR3 spans 14 residues. The CDR3 DNA sequence: TGCAGCGTTGTTGGGGGCATCAGTAGGGGTGAGCAGTTCTTC. Translated, it gives CSVVGGISRGEQFF.

This clonotype came up many times. This chain joins TRBV2 and TRBJ2-3, with D hard to call. CDR1 is SNHLY, CDR2 FYNNEI, per germline. The length of the CDR3 is 17 residues. Trimming took 0 bases from V and 0 from J, leaving 13 bases between them. This chain's CDR3 is CASSEASIYTSTDTQYF. CDR3 DNA: TGTGCCAGCAGTGAAGCCTCCATTTATACCAGCACAGATACGCAGTATTTT.

This clonotype was seen repeatedly, ten times or more. J is TRBJ2-7 and V is TRBV20-1; TRBD1 matches 8 bases. The V gene's germline CDR1 is DFQATT and CDR2 SNEGSKA (reference sequence). CDR3 length: 15 residues. With 0 bases clipped from V and 0 bases from J, the junction kept 4 bases outside the gene matches. The DNA for the CDR3 is TGCAGTGCTAGAGATCTGGGACAGGTCTCCTACGAGCAGTACTTC. Protein: CSARDLGQVSYEQYF.

This clonotype appeared many times. The genes are TRBV29-1 and TRBJ2-3, with 7 bases aligning to TRBD2. This CDR3 is built from 14 residues. J lost 4 bases, V lost 0 bases, and 4 bases had no gene match. Germline V gene lookup returns CDR1 SQVTM and CDR2 ANQGSEA. The CDR3 spells CSVEDRGVADTQYF. In DNA, the CDR3 is TGCAGCGTTGAAGATCGGGGGGTGGCAGATACGCAGTATTTT.

This clonotype was detected many times. V and J are TRBV29-1 and TRBJ2-5; the match to TRBD2 covers 8 bases. Losses at the gene ends were 5 bases for V and 4 bases for J; bases not matched to a gene: 9. CDR1 and CDR2 from the germline V gene are SQVTM and ANQGSEA. The CDR3 covers 14 residues. CDR3 sequence (DNA): TGCAGCGTTACCCAAGCGGGAGCGACAGAGACCCAGTACTTC. Its protein is CSVTQAGATETQYF.

This clonotype was counted ten times or more. The J gene is TRBJ1-5, the V gene TRBV7-9; D possibly corresponds to TRBD1 (5 bases). Germline V gene sequence: CDR1 SEHNR, CDR2 FQNEAQ (reference sequence). The CDR3 sequence is 15 residues long. The V end lost 4 bases, the J end lost 3 bases, and 13 bases lay between the germline ends. The CDR3 region is CASSSGVGPNQPQHF. The CDR3 coding sequence is TGTGCCAGCAGCTCTGGCGTGGGGCCCAATCAGCCCCAGCATTTT.

The sample holds many counts of this clonotype. V and J are TRBV6-5 and TRBJ2-7, with 10 bases lining up with TRBD1. V gave up 7 bases and J gave up 3 bases; unmatched junction bases: 12. The germline gives CDR1 MNHEY, CDR2 SVGAGI. There are 16 residues in the CDR3. The CDR3: CASTPFGGQGDYEQYF. The CDR3 coding sequence is TGTGCCAGCACCCCTTTTGGCGGACAGGGGGACTACGAGCAGTACTTC.

This clonotype was counted a few times. Being one base from a much bigger clone, this may be a read error. Here the CDR3 omits its conserved ending phenylalanine or tryptophan, so a read error is the likely source. The chain has TRBV5-1 and TRBJ2-3; maybe TRBD2 (6 bases). V gave up 1 base and J gave up 0 bases, with 18 bases separating them. The CDR3 covers 18 residues. In germline, CDR1 is SGHRS, CDR2 YFSETQ. CDR3 region: CASSLLGRGGVSTDTQYL. Written as DNA, the CDR3 is TGCGCCAGCAGCTTGTTGGGTAGGGGAGGAGTCAGCACAGATACGCAGTATCTT.

The sample holds many counts of this clonotype. CDR3 sequence reads: CSVDRSQQFF. CDR3 sequence (DNA): TGCAGCGTTGACCGATCCCAGCAGTTCTTC. This chain joins TRBV29-1 and TRBJ2-1, with D hard to call. Trimming took off 3 bases at V and 11 bases at J, with 8 bases between the two ends. Per germline, CDR1 SQVTM and CDR2 ANQGSEA. The CDR3 contains 10 residues.

The V call is TRBV6-6, the J call TRBJ2-7; D may be TRBD1 (5 bases). The V gene lost 6 bases and the J gene lost 0 bases, with 15 bases spanning the gap. This CDR3 has 15 amino acids. Germline values: CDR1 MNHNY, CDR2 SVGAGI (reference sequence). DNA for the CDR3: TGTGCCAGCAGCCACCTGGACATTTACTCCTACGAGCAGTACTTC. It encodes CASSHLDIYSYEQYF.

This clonotype was recorded many times. V gene TRBV7-9 combines with J gene TRBJ2-2, with D maybe TRBD2 (5 bases). This CDR3 spans 15 amino acids. The germline V gene has CDR1 SEHNR and CDR2 FQNEAQ (reference sequence). Trimming pared 5 bases from V and 3 bases from J, leaving 13 bases between. The CDR3 region is CASSPSGGYTGELFF. The CDR3 region has the DNA TGTGCCAGCAGCCCCAGTGGAGGATACACCGGGGAGCTGTTTTTT.

This clonotype was observed many times. The chain has TRBV12-3 or TRBV12-4 and TRBJ2-7; 7 nucleotides line up with TRBD2. The junction had 8 bases not matched to a gene; V was cut back by 5 bases and J by 10 bases. The length of the CDR3 is 12 residues. The CDR3 protein is CASSLLWEGQYF. The CDR3 region has the DNA TGTGCCAGCAGTCTCCTTTGGGAGGGCCAGTACTTC.

This clonotype was detected ten times or more. V gene TRBV4-3 combines with J gene TRBJ2-7; perhaps TRBD2 as D (6 bases). V lost 3 bases, J lost 3 bases, and 12 bases lay in between. The CDR3 loop spans 14 amino acids. Germline CDR1 reads LGHNA; CDR2 reads YSLEER. The CDR3 loop reads CASSQREGYYEQYF. In DNA, the CDR3 is TGCGCCAGCAGCCAGCGGGAAGGGTACTACGAGCAGTACTTC.

This clonotype was detected ten times or more. The gene calls are TRBV29-1 and TRBJ1-5; D is unclear. This CDR3 comprises 14 residues. The ends were cut back, 6 bases at V and 1 base at J, with 13 bases in the middle. Per germline, CDR1 SQVTM and CDR2 ANQGSEA. The CDR3 reads CSVLEGWSNQPQHF. Here the CDR3 DNA reads TGCAGCGTACTTGAGGGTTGGAGCAATCAGCCCCAGCATTTT.

This clonotype has at least ten counts. The CDR3 reads CASRVAGEGEQFF. The CDR3 DNA is TGTGCCAGCAGGGTAGCGGGAGAGGGTGAGCAGTTCTTC. The chain recombines TRBV6-2 or TRBV6-3 with TRBJ2-1; 9 nucleotides match TRBD2. The CDR3 runs to 13 residues. In germline, CDR1 is MNHEY, CDR2 SVGEGT. The V gene end was trimmed by 6 bases and the J gene end by 9 bases; junction bases not matched to a gene: 6.

The table lists this clonotype with a few counts. The V and J genes are TRBV20-1 and TRBJ2-7; 10 nucleotides line up with TRBD1. CDR1 and CDR2 from the germline V gene are DFQATT and SNEGSKA (reference sequence). The length of the CDR3 is 13 residues. Losses at the gene ends were 5 bases for V and 3 bases for J; bases not matched to a gene: 4. In DNA, the CDR3 is TGCAGTGCTCAAAGGACAGGGGGCTACGAGCAGTACTTC. Protein sequence: CSAQRTGGYEQYF.

This clonotype came up many times. This chain links TRBV11-2 with TRBJ1-1; D is unclear. V was pared by 7 bases and J by 1 base, with 13 bases between. The CDR3 runs to 14 residues. Germline-derived CDR1 and CDR2 are SGHAT and FQNNGV. The CDR3 DNA sequence: TGTGCCAGCACCGAGGGCAGGCCGAACACTGAAGCTTTCTTT. Its translation is CASTEGRPNTEAFF.

This clonotype was found many times. The rearrangement joins TRBV28 to TRBJ1-1, with TRBD1 as a possible D gene (6 bases). CDR3 length: 17 residues. V lost 6 bases to trimming and J lost 2 bases, with 22 bases between them. In germline, CDR1 is MDHEN, CDR2 SYDVKM. CDR3 region: CASRPLTRTGINTEAFF. CDR3 sequence (DNA): TGTGCCAGCAGACCACTGACCAGAACAGGGATCAACACTGAAGCTTTCTTT.

This clonotype was observed at least ten times. The chain couples TRBV5-1 to TRBJ1-1; D gene ambiguous. V lost 2 bases, J lost 6 bases, and 11 bases lay in between. The CDR3 extends over 13 amino acids. Germline assignment: CDR1 SGHRS and CDR2 YFSETQ. Here the CDR3 reads CASSFGVDPEAFF. The CDR3 bases are TGCGCCAGCAGCTTTGGTGTGGACCCTGAAGCTTTCTTT.